These 25 T cell receptor beta chains were sequenced from one sample in a study of blood T cell repertoires in COVID-19 (dated by TCRdb to the early 2020s). The library was made by the immunoSEQ multiplex PCR assay. TCRdb holds this immuneACCESS table with in-frame rearrangements only. Some clones are missing; in checked studies, unresolved V genes explain under half, and the rest has no known cause. This sample lists under 250,000 clones; about 89% were detected once. Around 1.5% of the sample belongs to the ten largest clones. Sequenced: peripheral blood. These TCRs come from a woman aged 55-69 years who had recovered from COVID-19.

This clone was seen only once. The V call is TRBV7-9, the J call TRBJ1-2; 8 positions match TRBD1. Germline CDR1 SEHNR, CDR2 FQNEAQ (reference sequence). The CDR3 totals 15 residues. Trimming at V came to 2 bases and at J to 8 bases, leaving 10 bases not matched to a gene. The CDR3 bases are TGTGCCAGCAGCTTACAGGGGGCGAGAAGCAAGGGCTACACCTTC. Translating gives CASSLQGARSKGYTF.

This clone was picked up one time. The chain couples TRBV11-2 to TRBJ2-1; 10 bases match TRBD2. This CDR3 is 15 amino acids long. The germline gives CDR1 SGHAT, CDR2 FQNNGV. The V and J ends lost 6 bases and 7 bases, in that order; junction bases with no gene match: 9. As DNA, the CDR3 is TGTGCCAGCAGTCCCGTAAGCGGGGGGGCGAATGAGCAGTTCTTC. The encoded protein is CASSPVSGGANEQFF.

The genes are TRBV28 and TRBJ2-7; TRBD1 matches 9 bases. This CDR3 comprises 14 residues. The trim removed 7 bases at V and 2 bases at J, leaving 6 bases unmatched. CDR1 and CDR2 from the germline V gene are MDHEN and SYDVKM. This CDR3 reads CASITGQGTYEQYF. The CDR3 nucleotides are TGTGCCAGCATAACGGGACAGGGTACCTACGAGCAGTACTTC. Using reference TRBV28 and TRBJ2-7 for the parts outside the CDR3, the full variable domain is DVKVTQSSRYLVKRTGEKVFLECVQDMDHENMFWYRQDPGLGLRLIYFSYDVKMKEKGDIPEGYSVSREKKERFSLILESASTNQTSMYLCASITGQGTYEQYFGPGTRLTVT.

This clone was seen only once. The J gene is TRBJ2-4, the V gene TRBV20-1, with D possibly being TRBD2 (6 bases). CDR3 length equals 13 residues. V shed 3 bases and J shed 4 bases, with 10 bases lying between them. Germline CDR1 DFQATT, CDR2 SNEGSKA (reference sequence). The CDR3 DNA reads TGCAGTGCTAGTTGGCGGGGAAAAAACATTCAGTACTTC. Amino acid sequence: CSASWRGKNIQYF.

This clone has only a few counts. The rearrangement uses TRBV2 and TRBJ2-5; the D gene is possibly TRBD2 (7 bases). There are 18 residues in the CDR3. The ends were cut back, 1 base at V and 3 bases at J, with 21 bases in the middle. Per germline, CDR1 SNHLY and CDR2 FYNNEI. CDR3 DNA: TGTGCCAGCAGTGAAGGGGCCCTAGGCGGGGGCTGGGAAGAGACCCAGTACTTC. Encoded protein: CASSEGALGGGWEETQYF.

This chain connects TRBV2 to TRBJ2-5; possibly TRBD2 for D (5 bases). CDR1 and CDR2 (germline): SNHLY, FYNNEI. V was trimmed by 7 bases and J by 1 base, leaving 16 bases between them. The CDR3 loop spans 15 amino acids. CDR3 region: CASKLMGGGQETQYF. Written as DNA, the CDR3 is TGTGCCAGCAAACTAATGGGCGGAGGCCAAGAGACCCAGTACTTC. Looking up the rest from reference TRBV2 and TRBJ2-5 gives the full variable domain: EPEVTQTPSHQVTQMGQEVILRCVPISNHLYFYWYRQILGQKVEFLVSFYNNEISEKSEIFDDQFSVERPDGSNFTLKIRSTKLEDSAMYFCASKLMGGGQETQYFGPGTRLLVL.

This chain uses TRBV5-1 with TRBJ2-5, with D possibly matching TRBD2 (5 bases). CDR1 is SGHRS, CDR2 YFSETQ, per germline. The CDR3 has 13 residues. V lost 0 bases and J 5 bases, leaving 8 bases between the germline ends. The DNA for the CDR3 is TGCGCCAGCAGCTTGGCTCGGGGTGAGACCCAGTACTTC. Amino acid sequence: CASSLARGETQYF.

This clone appeared a single time. J is TRBJ2-3 and V is TRBV5-8; no clear D gene. This CDR3 has 14 amino acids. The V gene lost 0 bases and the J gene lost 4 bases, with 9 bases spanning the gap. Germline values: CDR1 SGHTS, CDR2 YDEGEE. Here the CDR3 DNA reads TGTGCCAGCAGCTTGGTATATGGGCCAGATACGCAGTATTTT. The encoded protein is CASSLVYGPDTQYF.

This clone was detected only once. The chain couples TRBV15 to TRBJ2-1; D is ambiguous. The length of the CDR3 is 12 residues. V was trimmed by 4 bases and J by 6 bases, leaving 7 bases between them. Per germline, CDR1 LNHNV and CDR2 YYDKDF (reference sequence). Written as DNA, the CDR3 is TGTGCCACCAGCATGTGGGCCAATGAGCAGTTCTTC. Its protein is CATSMWANEQFF.

V and J are TRBV4-2 and TRBJ2-3, with TRBD2 as a possible D gene (5 bases). Looked up from germline, CDR1 is LGHNA and CDR2 is YNFKEQ. The ends were cut back, 0 bases at V and 0 bases at J, with 13 bases in the middle. This CDR3 region has 17 residues. The CDR3, as DNA: TGTGCCAGCAGCCAAGATCCTATCGGGGTTAGCACAGATACGCAGTATTTT. It specifies CASSQDPIGVSTDTQYF.

The gene calls are TRBV5-4 and TRBJ2-3, with 7 bases that match TRBD2. The CDR3 extends over 15 amino acids. CDR1 and CDR2 (germline): SGHNT, YYREEE (reference sequence). Trimming took 0 bases from V and 1 from J; bases not matched to a gene: 2. The CDR3 DNA is TGTGCCAGCAGCTTGGTACGGGGGGGCACAGATACGCAGTATTTT. It yields the protein CASSLVRGGTDTQYF.

The V and J genes are TRBV6-4 and TRBJ1-2, with TRBD1 matching over 8 bases. Germline CDR1 reads MRHNA; CDR2 reads SNTAGT. The CDR3 sequence is 15 residues long. Losses at the gene ends were 6 bases for V and 7 bases for J; bases not matched to a gene: 13. CDR3 sequence (DNA): TGTGCCAGCAGACAATCTGGACAGGGTTTATTTGGCTACACCTTC. This encodes CASRQSGQGLFGYTF.

The J gene is TRBJ1-5, the V gene TRBV6-2 or TRBV6-3, with a tentative D call TRBD1 (5 bases). CDR3 length equals 14 residues. Germline V gives CDR1 MNHEY, CDR2 SVGEGT. With 2 bases removed from V and 6 bases from J, the gap between germline ends came to 11 bases. The CDR3 loop is CASSYEQGRQPQHF. In nucleotides, the CDR3 is TGTGCCAGCAGTTACGAGCAGGGTCGTCAGCCCCAGCATTTT.

The count of this clone is one. CDR3 amino acids: CASSLQSNQPQHF. For the CDR3, the DNA is TGTGCCAGCAGCCTTCAGAGCAATCAGCCCCAGCATTTT. The chain is built from TRBV7-2 and TRBJ1-5, with unresolved D. The CDR3 is 13 residues long. V lost 5 bases and J 1 base, leaving 6 bases between the germline ends. Germline-derived CDR1 and CDR2 are SGHTA and FQGNSA.

This clone was counted ten times or more. The sample carries other DNA sequences with the same CDR3. This chain links TRBV7-3 with TRBJ2-2; TRBD2 is a possible D gene (6 bases). V was clipped by 3 bases and J by 5 bases, with 7 bases between them. The CDR3 has 13 residues. Germline V gene lookup returns CDR1 SGHTA and CDR2 FQGTGA. The CDR3 loop is CASSFGGTGELFF. The CDR3, as DNA: TGTGCCAGCAGCTTCGGGGGTACCGGGGAGCTGTTTTTT.

The CDR3 DNA is TGTGCCGGCCTTCCTGTTGGACAGGGTGATGGCTACACCTTC. The encoded protein is CAGLPVGQGDGYTF. This sequence joins TRBV6-5 and TRBJ1-2; 8 nucleotides agree with TRBD1. Germline CDR1 MNHEY, CDR2 SVGAGI. The CDR3 loop spans 14 amino acids. Trimming cost V 11 bases and J 6 bases; bases outside gene matches: 14.

This rearrangement joins TRBV19 to TRBJ2-3; 7 bases align to TRBD1. V dropped 4 bases and J dropped 0; count of bases not matched to a gene: 10. The CDR3 sequence is 17 residues long. CDR1 is LNHDA, CDR2 SQIVND, per germline (reference sequence). Here the CDR3 DNA reads TGTGCCAGTAGTAAAACAGGGGACCGATCTAGCACAGATACGCAGTATTTT. Translation: CASSKTGDRSSTDTQYF.

V is TRBV28 and J is TRBJ2-7; 7 positions agree with TRBD1. The junction had 11 bases not matched to a gene; V was cut back by 3 bases and J by 6 bases. The germline CDR1 and CDR2 sequences are MDHEN and SYDVKM. This CDR3 comprises 15 residues. CDR3 nucleotides: TGTGCCAGCAGTTTCGCAGGACAGGACTCTATCGAGCAGTACTTC. It is translated as CASSFAGQDSIEQYF.

This rearrangement joins TRBV4-3 to TRBJ2-7; the match to TRBD2 covers 13 bases. The CDR3 covers 15 residues. Germline V gives CDR1 LGHNA, CDR2 YSLEER. Trimming took 3 bases from V and 2 from J; bases not matched to a gene: 1. DNA for the CDR3: TGCGCCAGCAGCCAGGGGACTAGCGGGACCTACGAGCAGTACTTC. Protein product: CASSQGTSGTYEQYF.

This chain links TRBV6-4 with TRBJ2-3, with 14 nucleotides matching TRBD2. The V segment lost 6 bases and the J segment 5 bases; nucleotides outside the gene matches: 4. This CDR3 region has 15 residues. CDR1 is MRHNA, CDR2 SNTAGT, per germline. CDR3 bases: TGTGCCAGCAGCCGACTAGCGGGGGGGATAGATACGCAGTATTTT. Encoded protein: CASSRLAGGIDTQYF.

In its sample, this clone was seen once. The chain couples TRBV7-3 to TRBJ1-6; TRBD1 aligns across 9 bases. The length of the CDR3 is 15 residues. V shed 3 bases and J 3 bases; nucleotides not matched to a gene: 0. The germline V gene has CDR1 SGHTA and CDR2 FQGTGA. Written as DNA, the CDR3 is TGTGCCAGCAGCTTGACAGGGGGCTATAATTCACCCCTCCACTTT. This sequence encodes CASSLTGGYNSPLHF. Using reference TRBV7-3 and TRBJ1-6 for the parts outside the CDR3, the full variable domain is GAGVSQTPSNKVTEKGKYVELRCDPISGHTALYWYRQSLGQGPEFLIYFQGTGAADDSGLPNDRFFAVRPEGSVSTLKIQRTERGDSAVYLCASSLTGGYNSPLHFGNGTRLTVT.

This chain uses TRBV9 with TRBJ2-3; the match to TRBD1 covers 10 bases. The CDR3 extends over 17 amino acids. Trimming removed 4 bases from V and 4 bases from J; junction bases left unmatched: 12. Germline V gives CDR1 SGDLS, CDR2 YYNGEE. The CDR3 nucleotides are TGTGCCAGCAGCAAAGACAGGGGGCGCGTAGGTGCAGATACGCAGTATTTT. Translating it yields CASSKDRGRVGADTQYF. Full variable domain (rest looked up from reference TRBV9 and TRBJ2-3): DSGVTQTPKHLITATGQRVTLRCSPRSGDLSVYWYQQSLDQGLQFLIQYYNGEERAKGNILERFSAQQFPDLHSELNLSSLELGDSALYFCASSKDRGRVGADTQYFGPGTRLTVL.

CDR3 protein: CASSLGLEETQYF. The DNA of the CDR3 is TGTGCCAGCAGCTTGGGACTAGAAGAGACCCAGTACTTC. V and J are TRBV5-5 and TRBJ2-5; D may be TRBD2 (6 bases). The V gene lost 0 bases and the J gene lost 3 bases, with 6 bases spanning the gap. Germline-derived CDR1 and CDR2 are SGHKS and YYEKEE (reference sequence). This CDR3 spans 13 amino acids. Supplemented by reference TRBV5-5 and TRBJ2-5, the full variable domain reads DAGVTQSPTHLIKTRGQQVTLRCSPISGHKSVSWYQQVLGQGPQFIFQYYEKEERGRGNFPDRFSARQFPNYSSELNVNALLLGDSALYLCASSLGLEETQYFGPGTRLLVL.

The chain uses TRBV19 and TRBJ1-1; D is unclear. The CDR3 length is 13 residues. Germline-derived CDR1 and CDR2 are LNHDA and SQIVND (reference sequence). V lost 2 bases and J 5 bases, leaving 9 bases between the germline ends. CDR3 loop: CASSISRLTEAFF. The CDR3 bases are TGTGCCAGTAGTATATCTCGGTTAACTGAAGCTTTCTTT.

The chain combines TRBV5-1 with TRBJ1-1; the D is unclear. V lost 3 bases to trimming and J lost 1 base, with 10 bases between them. The V gene's germline CDR1 is SGHRS and CDR2 YFSETQ. The CDR3 contains 14 residues. For the CDR3, the DNA is TGCGCCAGCAGCTCCGCCGGTGCGAACACTGAAGCTTTCTTT. Translated: CASSSAGANTEAFF.